This TCR beta chain was sequenced during a study of T cells after yellow fever vaccination. V lost 7 bases and J lost 2; bases outside the gene matches: 9. This CDR3 spans 15 amino acids. Germline loops: CDR1 SGHNT, CDR2 YYREEE (reference sequence). Study-wide findings and caveats: Researchers cautioned that FACS-sorted repertoires could harbor abundant clonotypes contaminating from the bulk population. Clonotypes appearing in both CD4 and CD8 compartments existed, and their share was small.

This clonotype has a handful of counts. Its specificity is not known. Each CDR3 protein is one row after TCRdb ran MiXCR on the 5' RACE reads. Among roughly 500,000 distinct CDR3 sequences listed, 15% to 20% were seen once. The sequence was obtained from a man aged 30-40 years who received the YFV17D yellow fever vaccine. This chain connects TRBV5-4 to TRBJ2-7; TRBD1 aligns across 10 bases. Sequences were derived from PBMCs, sampled 15 days after the yellow fever booster vaccination. This chain's CDR3 is CASRQGQGRTYEQYF. Here the CDR3 DNA reads TGTGCCAGCCGTCAGGGACAGGGGCGCACCTACGAGCAGTACTTC.